This T cell receptor beta chain was identified during a study of cytomegalovirus exposure and HLA in healthy donors (dated by TCRdb to 2017 to 2019). Study-wide context: According to a later analysis, the 120 or so validation repertoires were produced on the same platform as the 680 or so repertoires of the first cohort. The aim of the study was to test whether cataloging public T cell receptors could identify signatures of past pathogen exposure. Besides the first cohort of roughly 700 subjects, a separate validation cohort made up of around 120 different subjects was used. To predict cytomegalovirus infection status, the study brought together high-throughput TCR immunosequencing, statistical association of individual TCRs with disease status, and machine learning.

Library preparation employed the immunoSEQ multiplex PCR assay. As for how the authors treated the data: A statistical classification framework was developed to diagnose cytomegalovirus status using the catalog of TCR beta chain sequences. Sourced from immuneACCESS, this table was stored by TCRdb with only in-frame sequences that have V and J called. A share of the clones is absent; for the studies checked, an unresolved V gene accounts for under half, and the remainder has no known explanation. V and J calls and clone size are copied from that table; D and trimming were computed from the DNA. This sample gives 50,000 to 65,000 clones in total; more than 85% of them show up just once. Over 6% of the sample is held by the ten biggest clonotypes. Separate from the roughly 650-subject first cohort, the validation cohort of about 110 subjects was the group to which the donors belonged. In the case of this clone: Its target antigen remains unknown. No qualities accompany the bases; no much larger clone lies one base away.

The research as a whole found: Most TCR sequences were seen in very few donors, while some public TCRs were found in many individuals. It was suggested by the authors that the approach could potentially be generalized to other disease states and immunological phenotypes. Subsequent analysis determined that TCRs grouped into clusters in the first cohort also showed a tendency toward co-occurrence across the 120 validation repertoires, and 94% of cluster scores exceeded 0. The study listed 170 or so TCR beta chains as associated with cytomegalovirus. The classifier was reported to diagnose cytomegalovirus status with high specificity and sensitivity in both the original cohort and the validation cohort. In vitro tests confirmed that three of the cytomegalovirus-associated TCR beta chains recognize cytomegalovirus antigens. The validation cohort had no HLA typing available for a later analysis, so co-occurrence within that cohort was assessed over all 110 or so repertoires.

There are 13 amino acids in the CDR3, from cysteine to phenylalanine inclusive. The kept DNA is CDR3 alone, 39 bases in frame from the first base. Per the germline V gene, SGHRS is the CDR1 and YFSETQ is the CDR2. V loses 0 bases of germline sequence and J loses 4 bases, and the interval between the two ends is 7 bases. In this chain, TRBV5-1 is recombined with TRBJ1-1; TRBD1 is a possible D gene, resting on 5 matching bases. What was sequenced was PBMCs. This clonotype was sampled from a young woman in good health and CMV-seropositive. The CDR3 loop reads CASSLAGATEAFF. The bases read TGCGCCAGCAGCTTGGCTGGGGCCACTGAAGCTTTCTTT.